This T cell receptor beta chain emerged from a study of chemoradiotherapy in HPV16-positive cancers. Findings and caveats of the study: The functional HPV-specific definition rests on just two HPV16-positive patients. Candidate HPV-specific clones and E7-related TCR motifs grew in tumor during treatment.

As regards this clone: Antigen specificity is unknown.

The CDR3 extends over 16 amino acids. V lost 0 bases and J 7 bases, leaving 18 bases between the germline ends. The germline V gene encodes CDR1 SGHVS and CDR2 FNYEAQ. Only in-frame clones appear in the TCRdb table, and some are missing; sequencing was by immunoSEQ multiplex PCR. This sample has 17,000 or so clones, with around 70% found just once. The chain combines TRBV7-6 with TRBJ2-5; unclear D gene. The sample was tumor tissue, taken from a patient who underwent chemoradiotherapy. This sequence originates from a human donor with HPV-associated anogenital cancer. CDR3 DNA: TGTGCCAGCAGCTTAGCCCCCGTGGGGTCGTTGGGGACCCAGTACTTC. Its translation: CASSLAPVGSLGTQYF.